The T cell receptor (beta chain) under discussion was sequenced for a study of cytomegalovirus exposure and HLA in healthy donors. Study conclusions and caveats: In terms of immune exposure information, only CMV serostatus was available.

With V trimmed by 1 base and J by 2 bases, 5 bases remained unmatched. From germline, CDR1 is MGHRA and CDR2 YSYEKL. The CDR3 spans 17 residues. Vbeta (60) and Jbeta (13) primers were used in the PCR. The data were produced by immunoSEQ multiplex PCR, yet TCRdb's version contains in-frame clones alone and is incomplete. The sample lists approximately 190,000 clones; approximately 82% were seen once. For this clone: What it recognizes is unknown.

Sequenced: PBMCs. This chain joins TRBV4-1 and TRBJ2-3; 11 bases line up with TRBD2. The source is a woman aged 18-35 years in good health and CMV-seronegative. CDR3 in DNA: TGCGCCAGCAGCCAAGGTACTAGCGGGAGTTTCACAGATACGCAGTATTTT. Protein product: CASSQGTSGSFTDTQYF.